These 3 T cell receptor beta chains share one sample of origin, sequenced in a study of cytomegalovirus exposure and HLA in healthy donors. The study ran its PCR with 60 Vbeta and 13 Jbeta primers. Method: immunoSEQ multiplex PCR; TCRdb's copy keeps in-frame clones and lacks some. The sample comprises more than 250,000 clones, 70% to 90% of which are singletons, and about 2% rests with the top ten. The sequencing sample was made of PBMCs. The receptors derive from a woman younger than 30 in good health and CMV-seronegative.

CDR3 loop: CASSLVTGGGNTIYF. In DNA form, the CDR3 reads TGTGCCAGCAGCTTAGTGACAGGGGGAGGGAACACCATATATTTT. The gene calls are TRBV7-2 and TRBJ1-3, with TRBD1 identical over 9 bases. J was trimmed by 7 bases and V by 1 base; bases with no gene match: 5. From germline, CDR1 is SGHTA and CDR2 FQGNSA. The CDR3 length is 15 residues.

This clone was recorded a few times. This rearrangement joins TRBV5-1 to TRBJ1-4, with D possibly matching TRBD1 (6 bases). The CDR3 is 16 amino acids. Between the trimmed V and J ends, which lost 1 base and 8 bases, there was a span of 18 bases. Germline CDR1 and CDR2: SGHRS and YFSETQ. The CDR3 nucleotides are TGCGCCAGCAGCTTGTACCGAGCCAGGGGAGGGGAAAAACTGTTTTTT. Translated: CASSLYRARGGEKLFF.

V usage is TRBV19 and J usage is TRBJ1-1; D ambiguous. Germline lookup yields CDR1 LNHDA and CDR2 SQIVND (reference sequence). V was cut by 4 bases and J by 1 base, with 7 bases left in between. The CDR3 spans 13 residues. DNA for the CDR3: TGTGCCAGTAGTACCCTAAGGAACACTGAAGCTTTCTTT. Translation gives CASSTLRNTEAFF.